These 2 T cell receptor beta chains share one sample of origin, sequenced in a study of cytomegalovirus exposure and HLA in healthy donors. The primer mix had 60 Vbeta and 13 Jbeta primers. The table came from immunoSEQ multiplex PCR; TCRdb's copy has only in-frame clones and leaves some out. The table shows roughly 160,000 clones, with over 60% occurring only once. The material sequenced was PBMCs. The source is a girl aged 10 to 17 in good health and CMV-seronegative.

The rearrangement links TRBV5-6 to TRBJ2-6, with D perhaps TRBD1 (5 bases). Germline lookup yields CDR1 SGHDT and CDR2 YYEEEE. This CDR3 contains 14 residues. V lost 1 base and J 7 bases, leaving 9 bases between the germline ends. For the CDR3, the DNA is TGTGCCAGCAGCTTGTATCAGGGAGCCAACGTCCTGACTTTC. This gives the protein CASSLYQGANVLTF.

The CDR3 region is CASSLAGLLGYEQYF. In nucleotides, the CDR3 is TGTGCCAGCAGCTTAGCAGGACTCCTCGGCTACGAGCAGTACTTC. This chain uses TRBV7-9 with TRBJ2-7; possible D gene TRBD2, 5 bases. The CDR3 consists of 15 residues. The V end was cut by 0 bases, the J end by 3 bases, with 12 bases between. The germline V gene has CDR1 SEHNR and CDR2 FQNEAQ (reference sequence).